This entry features one T cell receptor beta chain sequence. The data stem from a study of shared clonotypes between healthy human individuals. Whole-study context: Each donor's CD8 memory used one plate, CD8 naive two, each CD4 subset three.

Generated by immunoSEQ multiplex PCR, the TCRdb table keeps only in-frame clones and is missing some. The repertoire has around 2.5 million clones, approximately 93% of them found once; the top ten carry about 0.39%. CDR3 length: 18 amino acids. After removal of 1 base from V and 4 bases from J, the junction contained 8 bases not matched to a gene. The germline CDR1 and CDR2 sequences are SGHTA and FQGTGA. The chain links TRBV7-3 to TRBJ2-6; 9 nucleotides line up with TRBD1. This sequence originates from a man aged 18 to 30 in good health. Some clones in this sample may be carry-over from other donors' samples. Sequences were obtained from naive CD4+ T cells from PBMCs. Subset defined: CD45RA+ positively selected. DNA for the CDR3: TGTGCCAGCAGCTTAAGGGACAGGGCCCTCGGGGGGGCCAACGTCCTGACTTTC. Residues: CASSLRDRALGGANVLTF.